This entry describes one T cell receptor (beta chain). No cognate antigen has been identified for it. Nothing much larger sits one base from this clone, and base qualities are not available. These data come from a study of cytomegalovirus exposure and HLA in healthy donors (dated by TCRdb to the late 2010s). About the full investigation: According to an earlier analysis of 550 to 700 of the donors, about 179 million T cells yielded 117 million unique TCR beta sequences and about 300 Gb of sequence data. To predict cytomegalovirus infection status, the study combined high-throughput TCR immunosequencing, statistical association of individual TCRs with disease status, and machine learning. An earlier analysis of fewer than 700 of the donors applied high-throughput TCR beta sequencing to assess whether each TCR beta V gene segment acted as functional or pseudogenic. Rather than drawing on any new phenotypic data, the later analysis identified candidate immune exposures from TCR beta sequences and the way those sequences occurred across donors. Genome-wide SNP genotypes for about 65% of the roughly 670 donors were used in a later genetic analysis, which treated that subset as a discovery cohort. Among the roughly 410 genotyped donors, more than 70% belonged to the genetic ancestry cluster associated with self-reported Caucasian donors. Among around 400 genotyped donors of the cohort, an average of around 250,000 unique TCR beta nucleotide sequences was sequenced per donor, of which approximately 19% were non-productive. Donor age, sex, ethnicity and CMV serostatus were compiled together with the repertoire data. In a later analysis, previously published TCR beta repertoires from several hundred donors were re-analyzed and high-resolution HLA genotyping was added so that TCR occurrence patterns could be studied. Because of strong linkage in the cohort, roughly 5 DR-DQ haplotypes were treated as single units for association and clustering. HLA typing included class I and class II loci at four-digit resolution. Every repertoire in the discovery cohort had been generated on one and the same sequencing platform. The study aimed to test whether cataloging public T cell receptors could reveal signatures of past pathogen exposure. Typing coverage varied by locus: roughly 629-640 donors for A, B, C, DRB1 and DQB1; more than 500 for DQA1; about 600 for DPA1; roughly 450 for DPB1. Using immunosequencing, the study profiled T cell repertoires from about 610 subjects and related those repertoires to cytomegalovirus serostatus. Along with the roughly 670-subject first cohort, a separate validation cohort of over a hundred different subjects was used. Roughly 300 gigabases of sequencing data and around 88 million unique TCR sequences made up an early release that covered approximately 700 HLA-typed donors. What the research found in general, with its limitations: In a later analysis, TCR association rates were found to vary across HLA loci, with the most associated TCRs seen for DRB1 alleles and the fewest for HLA-C alleles. Specific HLA alleles were associated with 15,000 to 20,000 TCR beta sequences at a false discovery rate of 0.05 in a later analysis. Because the 87-base-pair reads could not distinguish some IMGT-functional V segments, including TRBV6-2 and TRBV6-3, those segments were excluded. In a later analysis, HLA-associated TCR beta chains showed more clonal expansion and lower generation probabilities than non-associated chains that were equally common. According to the authors, the approach could potentially be generalized to other disease states and immunological phenotypes. Because counts were too low, approximately 18 rarely observed V segments, including chromosome 9 orphons, were excluded from the earlier analysis of 587 of the donors. Immune exposure information for the cohort was limited to CMV serostatus. Because HLA typing was missing for some donors at each locus, association tests included only the typed subset. According to a later analysis, most CMV-associated TCR beta chains appeared to be HLA-restricted, and the HLA associations seemed to be driven largely by CMV exposure. This cohort had only TCR beta chains sequenced, and the lack of alpha or paired-chain data limited which features could be detected. A cluster of highly shared sequence variants was judged likely to be a technical artifact of the sequencing pipeline. Assigning TCR associations to individual alleles was difficult when HLA alleles, especially DR and DQ, strongly co-occurred. A further reported finding was that TCR beta sequences accurately predicted the HLA-A and HLA-B alleles for most subjects in the first cohort. V-gene and J-gene trimming of TCR beta chains was associated with a missense DCLRE1C variant in a later genetic analysis, and the association was replicated in an independent cohort. Presence/absence analyses assumed roughly uniform sequencing depth across donors, an assumption that may not hold. Correlated functional status among segregating V segments might be attributable to linkage disequilibrium, but an unknown experimental factor could not be ruled out. Several of the top co-occurrence clusters appeared to be linked to parvovirus B19, influenza, CMV and Epstein-Barr virus, according to a later analysis. The classifier was reported to diagnose cytomegalovirus status with high specificity and sensitivity in both the original and validation cohorts. The study listed 164 TCR beta chains as associated with cytomegalovirus. In vitro tests confirmed that a few of the cytomegalovirus-associated TCR beta chains recognize cytomegalovirus antigens. In a later genetic analysis, fewer N-insertions in productive TCRs were reported among donors in an Asian-associated ancestry cluster than the approximately 630-donor mean. While some public TCRs were present in many individuals, most TCR sequences turned up only very rarely across donors. An earlier analysis of around 500 of the donors showed that most TCR beta V segments appeared in productive rearrangements either about 90% or about 30% of the time, which broadly matched IMGT annotations.

The cohort comprised 670 or so healthy bone marrow donors. At the time of sampling, every cohort member was nominally healthy, though immune exposures that went unrecorded were likely present. The donor tested CMV seropositive and was one of the 289 seropositive cohort members. Every donor gave a peripheral blood sample, and the peripheral blood mononuclear cells from that sample were used for TCR beta sequencing. Genomic DNA was extracted from the blood cell samples with the Qiagen DNeasy Blood Extraction Kit. V is cut back by 5 bases and J by 4 bases, with 6 bases in the junction unmatched. CDR1 SGHNT and CDR2 YYREEE were looked up in the germline V gene (reference sequence). The CDR3 contains 14 residues, cysteine and phenylalanine counted. Only the CDR3 portion is preserved as DNA: 42 bases, with reading frame beginning at the first base. Receptors were amplified or captured by the immunoSEQ multiplex PCR assay. For the multiplex PCR, a mixture combining 60 forward primers for TCR Vbeta segments and 13 reverse primers for TCR Jbeta segments was used. The CDR3 region of rearranged TCR beta genes was amplified from genomic DNA by a multiplex PCR assay. The amplified TCR beta libraries were sequenced on the Illumina HiSeq System as 87-base-pair reads. The paper's data handling went like this. Across the roughly 670 repertoires, a later analysis counted 75 million to 90 million unique TCR beta chains, 8.5 million to 12 million of which were shared by at least two donors. A nearest-neighbor algorithm error-corrected the raw reads and collapsed the reads into unique sequences, merging closely related sequences to remove PCR and sequencing errors. CDR3 sequences were aligned to IMGT reference sequences to assign V, D and J gene segments. Each retained sequence needed at least a six-nucleotide match to both a V gene segment and a J gene segment. A rearrangement was called productive if the CDR3 had no stop codons and remained in frame with V and J, and every other rearrangement was called non-productive. Following IMGT convention, CDR3 was defined as the stretch from the second conserved V-encoded cysteine up to the conserved J-encoded phenylalanine. In an earlier analysis of some 550 of the donors, sequences lacking an unambiguous match to a single V gene segment were excluded. An earlier analysis of a few hundred of the donors classified V segments as functional when productive rearrangements were above 56.7% and as segregating when the standard deviation between donors was above 5%. To diagnose cytomegalovirus status from the catalog of TCR beta chain sequences, a statistical classification framework was built. A later analysis assigned V and J genes by comparing TCR nucleotide sequences with IMGT/GENE-DB human TR gene sequences. Using the TCRdist pipeline, a later analysis assigned CDR3 sequences along with most-parsimonious VDJ recombination scenarios. In a later analysis, each TCR beta chain was defined by its CDR3 amino acid sequence together with its V-gene family, and reads without a unique V-gene family were excluded. To address suspected cross-contamination and a sequencing artifact, a later analysis removed roughly 640 highly shared, low-generation-probability nucleotide sequences. In a later analysis, a clonal expansion index was calculated for each public chain from normalized within-repertoire ranks of inferred template counts. In a later analysis, generation probabilities were computed using a VDJ recombination model fitted to out-of-frame rearrangements, and the results were checked against IGoR. In a later analysis, TCR-TCR, TCR-HLA and TCR-CMV co-occurrence was scored with hypergeometric tests, and a repertoire-size bias correction was applied to TCR pairs. To estimate false discovery rates, a later analysis permuted the HLA or CMV assignments 20 times. In a later analysis, co-occurring TCRs were grouped using DBSCAN, with TCRdist sequence similarity added in when clustering inside HLA-allele-positive subsets. Repertoires with fewer than 30,000 or more than 120,000 public chains, plus five repertoires with anomalous nucleotide sharing, were excluded from co-occurrence clustering. TCRdb took this table from immuneACCESS and kept in-frame rearrangements with V and J called. Such tables lack part of the clones; where checked against another copy, unresolved V genes explain under half of the gap, and the rest is unexplained. The DNA was the basis for D and trimming; V, J and clone size are from that table. Here the sample has 90,000 to 150,000 clones; over 75% occur a single time. The biggest ten clones account for around 5.8% of the sample.

The specimen sequenced was PBMCs. The V and J genes are TRBV5-4 and TRBJ1-2; TRBD1 lines up with 9 middle nucleotides. The sequence came from a man younger than 35 in good health and CMV-seropositive. The CDR3 has the sequence CASRGTGLGYGYTF. The DNA is as follows: TGTGCCAGCAGGGGGACAGGGCTGGGCTATGGCTACACCTTC.